These 30 T cell receptor beta chains were all obtained from the same sample, sequenced in a study of identical twins. One entry per CDR3 protein results from TCRdb running MiXCR on the 5' RACE reads. The table shows roughly 290,000 distinct CDR3 sequences, with more than 6.5% occurring only once. The same data also contributed to another study, on yellow fever vaccine responses in identical twins.

Material for sequencing was memory (CD45RO+) T cells sorted from blood. These receptors were obtained from a woman between 18 and 29 years old in good health.

This clonotype was seen a handful of times. The chain recombines TRBV5-8 with TRBJ2-1; 9 bases line up with TRBD2. Losses at the gene ends were 5 bases for V and 9 bases for J; bases not matched to a gene: 15. The CDR3 is 16 amino acids. The germline V gene has CDR1 SGHTS and CDR2 YDEGEE. CDR3 DNA sequence: TGTGCCAGCAGGCTGACTAGCGGAGCCGTTAGGGGTGAGCAGTTCTTC. The encoded protein is CASRLTSGAVRGEQFF. Looking up the rest from reference TRBV5-8 and TRBJ2-1 gives the full variable domain: EAGVTQSPTHLIKTRGQQATLRCSPISGHTSVYWYQQALGLGLQFLLWYDEGEERNRGNFPPRFSGRQFPNYSSELNVNALELEDSALYLCASRLTSGAVRGEQFFGPGTRLTVL.

This clonotype was seen a few times. This chain joins TRBV9 and TRBJ2-3; weak D call: TRBD1 (6 bases). V lost 0 bases, J lost 0 bases, and 8 bases lay in between. Germline CDR1 is SGDLS and CDR2 is YYNGEE. This CDR3 contains 15 residues. The DNA of the CDR3 is TGTGCCAGCAGCGTAGAACAGGGAAGCACAGATACGCAGTATTTT. This sequence encodes CASSVEQGSTDTQYF.

This clonotype came up many times. The chain links TRBV5-1 to TRBJ1-1, with D unclear. V lost 2 bases, J lost 2 bases, and 16 bases lay in between. This CDR3 has 16 residues. Germline assignment: CDR1 SGHRS and CDR2 YFSETQ. The CDR3: CASSFSSFGSNTEAFF. CDR3 DNA: TGCGCCAGCAGCTTTTCCAGTTTCGGATCTAACACTGAAGCTTTCTTT.

This clonotype has a count of ten or more. The V call is TRBV6-5, the J call TRBJ1-1; no definite D call. The ends were cut back, 2 bases at V and 6 bases at J, with 4 bases in the middle. The germline V gene encodes CDR1 MNHEY and CDR2 SVGAGI. The CDR3 length is 11 residues. The CDR3 coding sequence is TGTGCCAGCAGTTACAGGTCTGAAGCTTTCTTT. Protein: CASSYRSEAFF.

This clonotype showed up just a few times. The chain links TRBV2 to TRBJ2-6; D is unresolved. Germline assignment: CDR1 SNHLY and CDR2 FYNNEI. The CDR3 runs to 15 residues. Trimming cost V 5 bases and J 2 bases, with 10 bases left between them. CDR3 DNA: TGTGCCAGCAGTCCGGCCTCCGCTGGGGCCAACGTCCTGACTTTC. This codes for CASSPASAGANVLTF.

There are many counts of this clonotype. The chain employs TRBV3-1 and TRBJ1-5; TRBD1 matches at 8 bases. The CDR3 has 14 residues. Trimming took 4 bases from V and 6 from J; bases not matched to a gene: 5. Germline CDR1 is LGHDT and CDR2 is YNNKEL (reference sequence). The CDR3 bases are TGTGCCAGCAGCCTATCCGGACAGGGTCAGCCCCAGCATTTT. Protein product: CASSLSGQGQPQHF.

There are many counts of this clonotype. V is TRBV12-3 or TRBV12-4 and J is TRBJ2-5; D gene unclear. V lost 1 base to trimming and J lost 1 base, with 7 bases between them. This CDR3 is 14 amino acids long. The DNA for the CDR3 is TGTGCCAGCAGTTTAGGGGGTATCCAAGAGACCCAGTACTTC. Its protein is CASSLGGIQETQYF.

In this sample, this clonotype turned up many times. The V call is TRBV11-2, the J call TRBJ2-3; D might be TRBD1 or TRBD2, each matching 5 bases. Trimming left V 1 base short and J 0 bases short, with 8 bases between. The germline CDR1 and CDR2 sequences are SGHAT and FQNNGV. The CDR3 is 15 amino acids. CDR3 in DNA: TGTGCCAGCAGCTTAGTCGAGGGGAGCACAGATACGCAGTATTTT. The encoded protein is CASSLVEGSTDTQYF.

This clonotype has a count of ten or more. This sequence joins TRBV29-1 and TRBJ2-3; tentative D call: TRBD2 (6 bases). The CDR3 covers 14 residues. CDR1 is SQVTM, CDR2 ANQGSEA, per germline. V lost 5 bases to trimming and J lost 3 bases, with 15 bases between them. In DNA, the CDR3 is TGCAGCGTTCGGCTGGCGGGATTTACAGATACGCAGTATTTT. This translates into CSVRLAGFTDTQYF.

This clonotype has just a few counts. CDR3 in amino acids: CASSLARDQGEQYF. DNA of the CDR3: TGTGCCAGCAGCTTAGCGAGGGACCAGGGCGAGCAGTACTTC. The V gene is TRBV7-2, the J gene TRBJ2-7; D may correspond to TRBD1 or TRBD2 (5 bases each). The V and J ends lost 0 bases and 6 bases respectively, with 12 bases between them. CDR3 length: 14 residues. Germline CDR1 reads SGHTA; CDR2 reads FQGNSA.

This clonotype was counted only a few times. V is TRBV21-1 and J is TRBJ2-3; the D segment call TRBD2 is taken from the table without a DNA check. TRBV21-1 represents a pseudogene. The length of the CDR3 is 17 residues. In DNA, the CDR3 is TGTGCCAGGAGGACTAGCGGGAGTCTTGCGATGACAGATACGCAGTATTTT. Translating it yields CARRTSGSLAMTDTQYF.

This clonotype was detected a few times. The DNA for the CDR3 is TGTGCCAGCAGCTTAGGGCCAGGAGTCCACAATGAGCAGTTCTTC. As protein: CASSLGPGVHNEQFF. The chain combines TRBV7-9 with TRBJ2-1; no clear D gene. From germline, CDR1 is SEHNR and CDR2 FQNEAQ (reference sequence). The CDR3 is made up of 15 amino acids. Trimming removed 1 base from V and 5 bases from J, with 12 bases in between.

The chain recombines TRBV14 with TRBJ2-7; 9 positions match TRBD1. This CDR3 comprises 13 residues. After removal of 4 bases from V and 7 bases from J, the junction contained 5 bases not matched to a gene. From germline, CDR1 is SGHDN and CDR2 FVKESK. CDR3 DNA sequence: TGTGCCAGCAGCCCCGGGACAGGGTGGGAGCAGTACTTC. It is translated as CASSPGTGWEQYF. The variable domain in full, completed from reference TRBV14 and TRBJ2-7, reads EAGVTQFPSHSVIEKGQTVTLRCDPISGHDNLYWYRRVMGKEIKFLLHFVKESKQDESGMPNNRFLAERTGGTYSTLKVQPAELEDSGVYFCASSPGTGWEQYFGPGTRLTVT.

This chain joins TRBV7-2 and TRBJ1-6, with TRBD1 matching over 11 bases. Per germline, CDR1 SGHTA and CDR2 FQGNSA. This CDR3 contains 17 residues. V lost 2 bases and J lost 8; bases outside the gene matches: 8. DNA of the CDR3: TGTGCCAGCAGCTTACTGGGACAGGGGGTCGGATATTCACCCCTCCACTTT. Its translation: CASSLLGQGVGYSPLHF.

The chain uses TRBV9 and TRBJ2-1; 9 bases are a match to TRBD2. The germline gives CDR1 SGDLS, CDR2 YYNGEE. The CDR3 runs to 15 residues. Trimming cost V 0 bases and J 6 bases; bases outside gene matches: 4. This CDR3 is CASSVGTSASNEQFF. The CDR3 DNA is TGTGCCAGCAGCGTAGGGACTAGCGCAAGCAATGAGCAGTTCTTC.

The V and J genes are TRBV20-1 and TRBJ2-1, with TRBD2 as a possible D gene (7 bases). The germline gives CDR1 DFQATT, CDR2 SNEGSKA (reference sequence). V lost 5 bases and J lost 6, with 23 bases in between. The CDR3 totals 16 residues. The CDR3 DNA follows: TGCAGTGCTCTCATGGGAGGGGGATGGAAAATCAATGAGCAGTTCTTC. Protein product: CSALMGGGWKINEQFF.

Only a few counts were recorded for this clonotype. The V call is TRBV6-1, the J call TRBJ1-3; D ambiguous. Per germline, CDR1 MNHNS and CDR2 SASEGT. The CDR3 is 14 residues long. V was trimmed by 6 bases and J by 3 bases, leaving 12 bases between them. Written as DNA, the CDR3 is TGTGCCAGCAGCCATCGGGCTGGTGGAAACACCATATATTTT. Amino acids: CASSHRAGGNTIYF.

This clonotype has ten or more counts. The genes are TRBV7-9 and TRBJ2-1; D gene uncertain. CDR3 length: 13 residues. V was trimmed by 8 bases and J by 2 bases, leaving 10 bases between them. From germline, CDR1 is SEHNR and CDR2 FQNEAQ (reference sequence). The CDR3 loop is CASSPKAYNEQFF. The CDR3, as DNA: TGTGCCAGCTCCCCCAAGGCCTACAATGAGCAGTTCTTC.

This clonotype was detected a few times. This chain connects TRBV15 to TRBJ2-7, with D possibly TRBD2 on 5 matching bases. The CDR3 is 14 residues long. Germline CDR1 and CDR2: LNHNV and YYDKDF (reference sequence). V was clipped by 1 base and J by 3 bases, with 10 bases between them. In nucleotides, the CDR3 is TGTGCCACCAGCAGAGGGACGGCGGGCTACGAGCAGTACTTC. Encoded protein: CATSRGTAGYEQYF.

This clonotype occurred a few times. CDR3 sequence reads: CSAPDRGNNQPQHF. The CDR3 region has the DNA TGCAGTGCCCCCGACAGGGGCAACAATCAGCCCCAGCATTTT. The rearrangement links TRBV20-1 to TRBJ1-5, with 8 bases fitting TRBD1. Germline V gene data show CDR1 as DFQATT and CDR2 as SNEGSKA (reference sequence). The CDR3 is 14 residues long. Trimming removed 6 bases from V and 3 bases from J; junction bases left unmatched: 7.

This clonotype was seen only a few times. This chain joins TRBV28 and TRBJ2-6; 8 nucleotides line up with TRBD2. The V segment lost 7 bases and the J segment 0 bases; nucleotides outside the gene matches: 5. CDR3 size: 16 residues. CDR1 is MDHEN and CDR2 is SYDVKM in the germline V gene. The CDR3 sequence: CASTGGPNSGANVLTF. The CDR3 DNA reads as TGTGCCAGCACGGGGGGGCCTAACTCTGGGGCCAACGTCCTGACTTTC.

V and J are TRBV4-1 and TRBJ2-2; D is uncertain. V gave up 0 bases and J gave up 5 bases, with 7 bases separating them. There are 14 residues in the CDR3. Germline V CDR1 and CDR2: MGHRA, YSYEKL. The CDR3: CASSQEVQTGELFF. CDR3 nucleotide sequence: TGCGCCAGCAGCCAAGAAGTGCAGACCGGGGAGCTGTTTTTT.

This clonotype was seen a handful of times. The chain couples TRBV2 to TRBJ1-5; D is unresolved. The CDR3 extends over 14 amino acids. Germline values: CDR1 SNHLY, CDR2 FYNNEI. Trimming took off 8 bases at V and 7 bases at J, with 18 bases between the two ends. CDR3 sequence reads: CASGDAASSQPQHF. The CDR3 DNA sequence: TGTGCCAGCGGGGATGCCGCTTCTTCCCAGCCCCAGCATTTT. The full variable domain, its missing parts supplied by reference TRBV2 and TRBJ1-5, is EPEVTQTPSHQVTQMGQEVILRCVPISNHLYFYWYRQILGQKVEFLVSFYNNEISEKSEIFDDQFSVERPDGSNFTLKIRSTKLEDSAMYFCASGDAASSQPQHFGDGTRLSIL.

This clonotype has a count of ten or more. The gene calls are TRBV12-3 or TRBV12-4 and TRBJ2-3; TRBD2 matches 9 bases. Unmatched junction bases numbered 6, after V lost 5 bases and J lost 0 bases. The CDR3 length is 16 residues. CDR3 DNA: TGTGCCAGCAGTCCGGGACTAGCACCTAGCACAGATACGCAGTATTTT. Its translation: CASSPGLAPSTDTQYF.

The chain has TRBV27 and TRBJ1-1; D is unclear. Germline CDR1 reads MNHEY; CDR2 reads SMNVEV (reference sequence). The CDR3 sequence is 13 residues long. V was clipped by 3 bases and J by 9 bases, with 14 bases between them. The CDR3 coding sequence is TGTGCCAGCAGTTTTTTATCTGATGGAAAAGCTTTCTTT. Translation: CASSFLSDGKAFF.

Many counts were recorded for this clonotype. The chain employs TRBV28 and TRBJ2-1, with 11 positions matching TRBD2. Germline lookup yields CDR1 MDHEN and CDR2 SYDVKM. The CDR3 spans 16 residues. V lost 8 bases to trimming and J lost 8 bases; unmatched junction nucleotides: 14. The CDR3 is CASGGDTSGSRDEQFF. For the CDR3, the DNA is TGTGCCAGCGGAGGGGATACTAGCGGGAGTAGGGATGAGCAGTTCTTC.

Ten or more counts support this clonotype. The chain employs TRBV5-1 and TRBJ2-6, with no clear D. Trimming shortened V by 6 bases and J by 0 bases, and 10 bases separated the two germline ends. Germline CDR1 reads SGHRS; CDR2 reads YFSETQ. The length of the CDR3 is 15 residues. CDR3 sequence: CASIGIGSGANVLTF. The CDR3 nucleotides are TGCGCCAGCATCGGAATCGGCTCTGGGGCCAACGTCCTGACTTTC.

The chain recombines TRBV15 with TRBJ2-1; D remains ambiguous. V shed 1 base and J shed 4 bases, with 8 bases lying between them. Looked up from germline, CDR1 is LNHNV and CDR2 is YYDKDF (reference sequence). This CDR3 region has 14 residues. DNA for the CDR3: TGTGCCACCAGCAGAGGTGCAGAGTACAATGAGCAGTTCTTC. Translating it yields CATSRGAEYNEQFF.

The chain employs TRBV15 and TRBJ2-2, with TRBD2 identical over 8 bases. With V trimmed by 5 bases and J by 1 base, 6 bases remained unmatched. This CDR3 is built from 16 residues. From germline, CDR1 is LNHNV and CDR2 YYDKDF (reference sequence). The CDR3 protein is CATSPRAGGNTGELFF. The CDR3 DNA sequence: TGTGCCACCAGCCCCCGGGCGGGGGGGAACACCGGGGAGCTGTTTTTT.

This clonotype has a count of ten or more. This sequence joins TRBV12-3 or TRBV12-4 and TRBJ2-7; tentatively, D is TRBD1 (6 bases). Trimming left V 5 bases short and J 7 bases short, with 15 bases between. This CDR3 comprises 13 residues. CDR3 loop: CASSITGSGEQYV. CDR3 DNA: TGTGCCAGCAGTATCACAGGGTCAGGGGAGCAGTACGTC.